These T cell receptor beta chains were read from a single sample in a study of vaccination and CD4 T cells after COVID-19. Their antigens remain unidentified. TCRdb re-analysed the PCR reads in MiXCR, keeping a single row per CDR3 protein. The repertoire consists of roughly 11,000 distinct CDR3 sequences, with about 50% occurring once and the leading ten covering around a third. Specimen: CD4+ T cells from blood, cultured in vitro. These TCRs come from a human donor who had recovered from COVID-19. The CDR3 runs from the conserved cysteine through the conserved F or W. Fields, in order: J gene, D gene, clone size, V gene, CDR3 DNA, CDR3 protein. D genes are given only for firm matches. Expanded clones get a size class; other rows say once, few or many, or leave the size out.

TRBJ2-2,NA,NA,TRBV12-3/TRBV12-4,TGTGCCAGCCACCCCGACACCGGGGAGCTGTTTTTT,CASHPDTGELFF
TRBJ2-1,TRBD2,NA,TRBV5-4,TGTGCCAGCAGCTTGGGGCGGGGGGGATACAATGAGCAGTTCTTC,CASSLGRGGYNEQFF
TRBJ1-2,NA,NA,TRBV11-2,TGTGCCAGCAGCTTATGGGCAGGGGAAGGCTACACCTTC,CASSLWAGEGYTF
TRBJ1-2,TRBD1,NA,TRBV6-1,TGTGCCAGCAGTGCTTTGATTGACAGGGGCTACCTCTATGGCTACACCTTC,CASSALIDRGYLYGYTF
TRBJ2-3,TRBD2,few,TRBV12-3/TRBV12-4,TGTGCCAGCACCCTCAACGCGGGGGGAGATACGCAGTATTTT,CASTLNAGGDTQYF
TRBJ1-3,NA,NA,TRBV4-3,TGCGCCAGCAGCCTCGGGGAACCTGGAAACACCATATATTTT,CASSLGEPGNTIYF
TRBJ1-4,TRBD1,NA,TRBV5-1,TGCGCCAGCAGCGGACAGACAGGGGGGAGTGAAAAACTGTTTTTT,CASSGQTGGSEKLFF
TRBJ1-2,NA,few,TRBV28,TGTGCCAGCAGCCCAGGACGGAACTATGGCTACACCTTC,CASSPGRNYGYTF
TRBJ2-7,TRBD2,NA,TRBV7-9,TGTGCCAGCAGCTTAGGCAAAGGACTAGCGGGGACCTACGAGCAGTACTTC,CASSLGKGLAGTYEQYF
TRBJ2-3,NA,NA,TRBV19,TGTGCCAGTCGGCATGGGGGTACAGATACGCAGTATTTT,CASRHGGTDTQYF
TRBJ1-4,NA,NA,TRBV2,TGTGCCAGCACATCCCCCGGGAGGACTAATGAAAAACTGTTTTTT,CASTSPGRTNEKLFF
TRBJ1-1,NA,NA,TRBV5-1,TGCGCCAGCAGCTCCGACAGGCCAAACATGAACACTGAAGCTTTCTTT,CASSSDRPNMNTEAFF
TRBJ1-1,NA,NA,TRBV27,TGTGCCAGCAGTTGGGACGGTGTGAACACTGAAGCTTTCTTT,CASSWDGVNTEAFF
TRBJ2-7,TRBD1,NA,TRBV10-3,TGTGCCTCGATGCAAGGGGGCGCCTACGAGCAGTACTTC,CASMQGGAYEQYF
TRBJ2-7,TRBD2,NA,TRBV5-6,TGTGCCAGCAGCTCAATAGCGGGGGGGCTGTACGAGCAGTACTTC,CASSSIAGGLYEQYF
TRBJ1-1,TRBD1,few,TRBV7-6,TGTGCCAGCAGCCAACCTCGACAGGGGGTCACTGAAGCTTTCTTT,CASSQPRQGVTEAFF
TRBJ2-1,NA,NA,TRBV12-3/TRBV12-4,TGTGCCAGCAGTCCAGAGGTGGCTGAGCAGTTCTTC,CASSPEVAEQFF
TRBJ2-7,TRBD1,NA,TRBV20-1,TGCAGTGCTAGACCCCGGTACAGGGGGTCCAGAAACAGGACCTACGAGCAGTACTTC,CSARPRYRGSRNRTYEQYF
TRBJ1-1,TRBD1,NA,TRBV12-3/TRBV12-4,TGTGCCAGCAGGGGACAGGGGCACGGGGCTGAAGCTTTCTTT,CASRGQGHGAEAFF
TRBJ1-2,NA,few,TRBV20-1,TGCGCGGGGGATGGCTACACCTTC,CAGDGYTF
TRBJ1-2,TRBD1,NA,TRBV20-1,TGCAGTGCTAGAAAGGGACAGGGGATCGATGGCTACACCTTC,CSARKGQGIDGYTF
TRBJ1-5,NA,NA,TRBV12-3/TRBV12-4,TGTGCCAGCAGTTTCAGGCAAAATCAGCCCCAGCATTTT,CASSFRQNQPQHF